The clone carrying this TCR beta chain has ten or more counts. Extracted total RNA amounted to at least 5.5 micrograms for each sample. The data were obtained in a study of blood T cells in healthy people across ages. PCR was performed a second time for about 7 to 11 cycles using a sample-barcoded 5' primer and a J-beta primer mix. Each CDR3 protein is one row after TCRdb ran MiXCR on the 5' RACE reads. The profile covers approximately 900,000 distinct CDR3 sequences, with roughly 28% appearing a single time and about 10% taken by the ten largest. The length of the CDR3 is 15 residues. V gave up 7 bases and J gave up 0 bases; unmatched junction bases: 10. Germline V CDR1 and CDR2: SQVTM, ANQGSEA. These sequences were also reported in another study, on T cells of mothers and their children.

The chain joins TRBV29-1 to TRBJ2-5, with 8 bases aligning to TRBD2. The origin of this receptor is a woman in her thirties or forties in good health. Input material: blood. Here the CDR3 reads CSAFGGANDQETQYF. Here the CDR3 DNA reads TGCAGCGCCTTCGGGGGGGCGAACGACCAAGAGACCCAGTACTTC.